This T cell receptor beta chain stems from a study of blood T cell repertoires in COVID-19 (dated by TCRdb to the early 2020s). With respect to the entire study: Samples covering the acute and convalescent phases of COVID-19 were provided by collaborators in the United States, Italy and Spain. The sample metadata nearly always contained a de-identified subject ID, COVID-19 status, age in years and sex. The repertoires were released in a freely available public database intended as a resource for research on the immune response to SARS-CoV-2. The prospective study material was composed of cDNA or gDNA derived from T cells, B-cell-depleted T cells, or PBMCs. Where available, HLA class I and class II types were taken from metadata supplied by the sample provider and were not determined by assay-based typing. The samples were drawn from the first 160 participants of the ongoing ImmuneRACE study and from some 1,300 subjects provided by 6 global collaborators. Subjects who had been exposed to COVID-19, were actively infected with it, or had recovered from it provided the deeply sampled blood TCRbeta repertoires that made up the dataset.

The immunoSEQ Assay, a bias-controlled multiplex PCR, was used to amplify TCRbeta CDR3 regions from genomic DNA. In the paper's pipeline: Within the assay, amplification of reference gene primers was used to estimate how many nucleated cells each sample contained. To quantify the absolute abundance of each unique TCRbeta CDR3 rearrangement, sequence reads were collapsed and filtered. For each sample, productive Simpson clonality was calculated as the square root of Simpson's diversity index across productive rearrangements. TCRdb re-hosts the immuneACCESS table, in-frame sequences only. Its copies lack some clones; in the studies checked, an unresolved V gene accounts for under half of them, and the cause for the rest is not known. The DNA gave D and trimming, while V, J and clone size come from that table. The sample has about 210,000 clones on record, under 90% of them singletons. Clones ranked in the top ten supply around 9.3% of the sample.

The germline V gene yields MRHNA for CDR1 and SNTAGT for CDR2. V loses 3 bases, J loses 8 bases, and the germline ends lie 13 bases apart. There are 13 amino acids in the CDR3, from cysteine to phenylalanine inclusive. Only the CDR3 part of the read is kept: 39 bases, read in frame from the first base. Participants in the prospective study were enrolled through a virtual design, were aged roughly 18 to 90 years, and lived in 24 United States geographic areas. Cohort assignment in the prospective study relied on participant-reported clinical history from a screening survey and a study questionnaire. In the prospective study, whole blood, serum and a nasopharyngeal or oropharyngeal swab were collected from each participant by mobile phlebotomists. Additional blood draws and questionnaires over an approximately 2-month period could optionally be provided by prospective study participants. Blood samples from the prospective study were shipped frozen or at room temperature prior to DNA extraction.

Study-wide conclusions, independent of this receptor: The quantity of clinical and demographic metadata differed by source and by participant and was supplied without curation.

Of note for this clone: This clone's antigen is unknown. No base quality information exists; no much larger clone differs at one position.

The chain uses TRBV6-4 and TRBJ1-2, and TRBD1 may be the D gene, going by 5 matching bases. This sequence was found in a woman between 45 and 60 years old with acute COVID-19. Source material: PBMCs or T cells enriched from blood (not recorded which). The CDR3 corresponds to CASSDGGWTGYTF. The base sequence is TGTGCCAGCAGTGATGGGGGGTGGACGGGCTACACCTTC.